A selection of T cell receptor beta chains follows, all from one sample in a study of monozygotic twins with inflammatory bowel disease. TCRdb reanalyzed the 5' RACE reads and collapses them to one entry per CDR3 protein, without DNA. Recorded for this sample: over 110,000 distinct CDR3 sequences. The specimen was blood. Receptors were obtained from a human donor with ulcerative colitis or Crohn's disease, or a healthy co-twin of an affected twin (not recorded which). The CDR3 runs from the conserved cysteine through the conserved F or W.

cdr3_aa j_call v_call
CASTSIGVQPQHF TRBJ1-5 TRBV6-2/TRBV6-3
CASSPPTSGGANEQFF TRBJ2-1 TRBV7-3
CAISEPRGNEQYF TRBJ2-7 TRBV10-3
CASSLTRDSYEQYF TRBJ2-7 TRBV7-2
CASSFGDNSYEQYF TRBJ2-7 TRBV12-3/TRBV12-4
CSANDDAFNEQFF TRBJ2-1 TRBV20-1
CASSLDVTIYF TRBJ1-3 TRBV5-5
CASSPDGGRRGSYF TRBJ2-7 TRBV6-1
CASSQITGPPGANVLTF TRBJ2-6 TRBV4-1
CAAGTGERNEKLFF TRBJ1-4 TRBV19
CASSQGGRGLDYGYTF TRBJ1-2 TRBV4-2
CASSQDMGGVADTQYF TRBJ2-3 TRBV4-3
CASSYSRQEKLFF TRBJ1-4 TRBV6-5
CASSLMGAKTEAFF TRBJ1-1 TRBV7-3
CASSDLDRFNQPQHF TRBJ1-5 TRBV7-9
CASSYESTDTQYF TRBJ2-3 TRBV7-3
CASSLGTGLLNEQFF TRBJ2-1 TRBV7-6
CASSSGGNNQPQHF TRBJ1-5 TRBV5-1
CASSIRQGPYNEQFF TRBJ2-1 TRBV7-9
CASSTLAGGPHEQFF TRBJ2-1 TRBV5-1
CASPPPGTGGWRRDNEQFF TRBJ2-1 TRBV28
CASSLLSGGADEQFF TRBJ2-1 TRBV4-2
CSAGAGGSQYF TRBJ2-5 TRBV20-1
CASSLVGLNTEAFF TRBJ1-1 TRBV7-2
CASSVFVGRATKNIQYF TRBJ2-4 TRBV7-2
CASMFGSSGNTIYF TRBJ1-3 TRBV5-6
CASSSHRDRGKYEQFF TRBJ2-1 TRBV7-3
CASSLGTEANEQFF TRBJ2-1 TRBV5-1
CASSPLVTSNDEQYF TRBJ2-7 TRBV18
CASSLTQGVGGWNEQFF TRBJ2-1 TRBV27
CASSGLAGASTDTQYF TRBJ2-3 TRBV12-3/TRBV12-4
CASSPPVLAKNIQYF TRBJ2-4 TRBV18
CSARLGPYGYTF TRBJ1-2 TRBV20-1
CAISGTGIGEQYF TRBJ2-7 TRBV10-3
CASSKGLAGGPETQYF TRBJ2-5 TRBV28
CSVQPGTNTIYF TRBJ1-3 TRBV29-1
CASSLMSNEKLFF TRBJ1-4 TRBV7-2
CAWSAAGSNYGYTF TRBJ1-2 TRBV30
CASSLGLMNEQYF TRBJ2-7 TRBV5-1
CSAQGSSNQPQHF TRBJ1-5 TRBV20-1
CSARPGQGAQPQHF TRBJ1-5 TRBV20-1
CASSRGSGYGYTF TRBJ1-2 TRBV5-8
CSAPGPAVRDTQYF TRBJ2-3 TRBV20-1
CASSPGTEKEFRNQHF TRBJ1-5 TRBV12-3/TRBV12-4
CASSLNGQGSYGYTF TRBJ1-2 TRBV27
CASSLGVLSSDTQYF TRBJ2-3 TRBV5-1
CSATGLAVGELFF TRBJ2-2 TRBV20-1
CSARGLPSQGRETQYF TRBJ2-5 TRBV20-1
CASREGADTGELFF TRBJ2-2 TRBV6-4